Shown below are 12 T cell receptor beta chains from a single sample sequenced in a study of long-term antiretroviral therapy in people with HIV. Assay version v3.0 of immunoSEQ was used, and it was run at survey level. Clones were sequenced by immunoSEQ multiplex PCR, and TCRdb holds only the in-frame ones, with some missing. The table records roughly 30,000 clones, roughly 93% of them present only once. Material: unsorted PBMCs, obtained about 6.5 years after starting antiretroviral therapy. The origin of the receptors is a woman in her thirties or forties with HIV.

J is TRBJ1-2 and V is TRBV5-1; TRBD1 might be the D (5 bases). The CDR3 runs to 14 residues. From germline, CDR1 is SGHRS and CDR2 YFSETQ. Trimming cost V 0 bases and J 6 bases, with 12 bases left between them. CDR3 nucleotides: TGCGCCAGCAGCTTGGCCTTGGCAGGGCATGGCTACACCTTC. Its protein product is CASSLALAGHGYTF.

This chain joins TRBV6-4 and TRBJ1-2; D gene unclear. V shed 4 bases and J shed 2 bases, with 14 bases lying between them. Germline V CDR1 and CDR2: MRHNA, SNTAGT. This CDR3 is built from 15 residues. Here the CDR3 reads CASSVSVGPNYGYTF. CDR3 bases: TGTGCCAGCAGTGTTTCAGTGGGTCCGAACTATGGCTACACCTTC.

The chain couples TRBV5-1 to TRBJ2-1; 7 bases match TRBD2. V was clipped by 3 bases and J by 7 bases; unmatched bases: 7. Germline CDR1 is SGHRS and CDR2 is YFSETQ. This CDR3 is built from 14 residues. The CDR3 bases are TGCGCCAGCAGCTACCAGACTAGCTCAAATGAGCAGTTCTTC. This codes for CASSYQTSSNEQFF.

The chain joins TRBV2 to TRBJ2-7, with D unclear. The V gene lost 6 bases and the J gene lost 3 bases, with 9 bases spanning the gap. Germline values: CDR1 SNHLY, CDR2 FYNNEI. The CDR3 loop spans 12 amino acids. The chain's CDR3 is CASRGGGYEQYF. The CDR3 nucleotides read TGTGCCAGCAGGGGTGGCGGCTACGAGCAGTACTTC.

This clone was recorded once. V and J are TRBV5-1 and TRBJ1-2, with TRBD1 as a possible D gene (6 bases). From germline, CDR1 is SGHRS and CDR2 YFSETQ. The germline V and J ends were trimmed by 0 bases and 2 bases, with 11 bases remaining between them. The CDR3 is 15 residues long. CDR3 in amino acids: CASSLAGGANYGYTF. The CDR3 DNA is TGCGCCAGCAGCTTGGCCGGGGGGGCCAACTATGGCTACACCTTC.

The genes are TRBV5-3 and TRBJ1-2; 9 bases match TRBD1. TRBV5-3 is given ORF status, its function remaining uncertain. The V segment lost 4 bases and the J segment 0 bases; nucleotides outside the gene matches: 13. The CDR3 contains 18 residues. The CDR3 DNA reads TGTGCCAGAAGCCAAAACCGGGACAGGGCCGCTTCTAACTATGGCTACACCTTC. Translating gives CARSQNRDRAASNYGYTF.

The genes are TRBV5-4 and TRBJ1-2; possibly TRBD1 for D (5 bases). Trimming pared 3 bases from V and 8 bases from J, leaving 11 bases between. Germline V gives CDR1 SGHNT, CDR2 YYREEE (reference sequence). The CDR3 length is 12 residues. The CDR3 bases are TGTGCCAGCAGCTATGACAGTTACGGCTACACCTTC. Protein sequence: CASSYDSYGYTF.

This clone has more than one count but fewer than ten. The V and J genes are TRBV7-8 and TRBJ2-7; D might be TRBD1 (7 bases). Germline V gene lookup returns CDR1 SGHVS and CDR2 FQNEAQ. V lost 5 bases and J lost 2, with 16 bases in between. CDR3 length equals 15 residues. In DNA form, the CDR3 reads TGTGCCAGCAGCCCAGGGGGAGCGGGTGCCTACGAGCAGTACTTC. Translated: CASSPGGAGAYEQYF.

This clone appeared once. The chain uses TRBV29-1 and TRBJ2-7, with 9 bases identical to TRBD1. This CDR3 region has 14 residues. Germline CDR1 reads SQVTM; CDR2 reads ANQGSEA. V lost 4 bases and J lost 3; bases outside the gene matches: 7. The CDR3 DNA reads as TGCAGCGTTGCGGACAGGGGTCTAAGCTACGAGCAGTACTTC. Its translation is CSVADRGLSYEQYF.

CDR3 nucleotide sequence: TGTGCCTGGAACAGGGGGCGGTATAGCAATCAGCCCCAGCATTTT. Translated, it gives CAWNRGRYSNQPQHF. This chain joins TRBV30 and TRBJ1-5, with TRBD1 identical over 9 bases. Germline CDR1 and CDR2: GTSNPN and SVGIG (reference sequence). This CDR3 is 15 amino acids long. J lost 0 bases, V lost 4 bases, and 4 bases had no gene match.

The rearrangement links TRBV2 to TRBJ1-1; TRBD1 might be the D (6 bases). Germline V gives CDR1 SNHLY, CDR2 FYNNEI. The CDR3 has 15 residues. The V and J ends lost 4 bases and 0 bases respectively, with 12 bases between them. CDR3: CASSGKDSMNTEAFF. CDR3 bases: TGTGCCAGCAGTGGGAAGGACAGTATGAACACTGAAGCTTTCTTT. The variable domain in full, completed from reference TRBV2 and TRBJ1-1, reads EPEVTQTPSHQVTQMGQEVILRCVPISNHLYFYWYRQILGQKVEFLVSFYNNEISEKSEIFDDQFSVERPDGSNFTLKIRSTKLEDSAMYFCASSGKDSMNTEAFFGQGTRLTVV.

V is TRBV29-1 and J is TRBJ1-1; D uncertain. V was clipped by 7 bases and J by 1 base, with 13 bases between them. Germline CDR1 reads SQVTM; CDR2 reads ANQGSEA. CDR3 length equals 13 residues. CDR3 nucleotide sequence: TGCAGCGCCGGGTGGGCAGCGAACACTGAAGCTTTCTTT. Amino acids: CSAGWAANTEAFF.